Following are 31 T cell receptor beta chains from one sample sequenced in a study of cytomegalovirus exposure and HLA in healthy donors. Here immunoSEQ multiplex PCR was the method, and the copy in TCRdb shows in-frame clones only, minus some. The sample has about 240,000 clones; approximately 86% are singletons. The sequencing sample was made of PBMCs. Source of these receptors: a woman aged 30 to 39 in good health and CMV-seropositive.

The chain carries TRBV7-9 and TRBJ2-3; D is uncertain. There are 15 residues in the CDR3. Trimming shortened V by 1 base and J by 6 bases, and 14 bases separated the two germline ends. In germline, CDR1 is SEHNR, CDR2 FQNEAQ (reference sequence). Here the CDR3 reads CASSLVSVIVDTQYF. CDR3 DNA: TGTGCCAGCAGCTTAGTTTCCGTTATTGTTGATACGCAGTATTTT.

This sequence joins TRBV27 and TRBJ1-4; possible D gene TRBD1, 5 bases. CDR3 length equals 14 residues. In germline, CDR1 is MNHEY, CDR2 SMNVEV (reference sequence). Trimming removed 1 base from V and 7 bases from J, with 10 bases in between. CDR3 region: CASSLYRGGEKLFF. In nucleotides, the CDR3 is TGTGCCAGCAGTTTATATAGGGGTGGTGAAAAACTGTTTTTT. Drawing the rest from reference TRBV27 and TRBJ1-4, the complete variable domain is EAQVTQNPRYLITVTGKKLTVTCSQNMNHEYMSWYRQDPGLGLRQIYYSMNVEVTDKGDVPEGYKVSRKEKRNFPLILESPSPNQTSLYFCASSLYRGGEKLFFGSGTQLSVL.

This clone has only a few counts. The chain links TRBV6-6 to TRBJ2-3; TRBD1 agrees at 9 bases. Germline assignment: CDR1 MNHNY and CDR2 SVGAGI (reference sequence). The CDR3 contains 15 residues. V shed 6 bases and J 2 bases; nucleotides not matched to a gene: 6. In DNA, the CDR3 is TGTGCCAGCAGCCGGACAGGGGATATCACAGATACGCAGTATTTT. Translation: CASSRTGDITDTQYF.

The chain links TRBV29-1 to TRBJ2-3, with D tentatively TRBD2 (5 bases). The CDR3 is made up of 12 amino acids. Trimming stripped 6 bases from V and 0 bases from J, with 7 bases between. Germline lookup yields CDR1 SQVTM and CDR2 ANQGSEA. The CDR3 bases are TGCAGCGTCGGGGAGAGCACAGATACGCAGTATTTT. Translation: CSVGESTDTQYF.

The rearrangement joins TRBV5-6 to TRBJ2-1; no definite D call. The CDR3 is 12 residues long. Germline CDR1 is SGHDT and CDR2 is YYEEEE. Trimming left V 0 bases short and J 7 bases short, with 5 bases between. Here the CDR3 reads CASSLAGNEQFF. CDR3 DNA sequence: TGTGCCAGCAGCTTGGCGGGTAATGAGCAGTTCTTC. Together with reference TRBV5-6 and TRBJ2-1, the CDR3 gives the full variable domain: DAGVTQSPTHLIKTRGQQVTLRCSPKSGHDTVSWYQQALGQGPQFIFQYYEEEERQRGNFPDRFSGHQFPNYSSELNVNALLLGDSALYLCASSLAGNEQFFGPGTRLTVL.

The sample holds a few counts of this clone. The V call is TRBV5-1, the J call TRBJ2-7; 13 bases map to TRBD2. This CDR3 is built from 16 residues. CDR1 is SGHRS and CDR2 is YFSETQ in the germline V gene. Trimming took 4 bases from V and 3 from J; bases not matched to a gene: 7. CDR3 sequence reads: CASSQVGTSGIYEQYF. The CDR3, as DNA: TGCGCCAGCAGCCAAGTCGGGACTAGCGGGATCTACGAGCAGTACTTC.

This chain links TRBV29-1 with TRBJ2-1, with 8 bases identical to TRBD1. The CDR3 consists of 13 residues. With 8 bases clipped from V and 4 bases from J, the junction kept 7 bases outside the gene matches. Germline loops: CDR1 SQVTM, CDR2 ANQGSEA. The CDR3 protein is CSTRTGQYNEQFF. CDR3 nucleotides: TGCAGCACAAGGACAGGGCAATACAATGAGCAGTTCTTC.

Comment on this clone: This CDR3 is also generated by other DNA sequences in the sample. The chain uses TRBV5-1 and TRBJ2-7; a possible D gene is TRBD1 (6 bases). V was shortened by 0 bases and J by 4 bases, with 8 bases between the two germline ends. The CDR3 is made up of 13 amino acids. CDR1 is SGHRS, CDR2 YFSETQ, per germline. The CDR3 DNA sequence: TGCGCCAGCAGCTTGGGACAGGTTTACGAGCAGTACTTC. Its translation: CASSLGQVYEQYF.

This rearrangement joins TRBV5-1 to TRBJ2-2, with a weak D call TRBD1 (5 bases). Germline V CDR1 and CDR2: SGHRS, YFSETQ. Trimming stripped 0 bases from V and 0 bases from J, with 9 bases between. The CDR3 is 16 amino acids. CDR3 loop: CASSLVQGPNTGELFF. The CDR3 coding sequence is TGCGCCAGCAGCTTGGTCCAGGGCCCGAACACCGGGGAGCTGTTTTTT.

This clone was recorded once. The J gene is TRBJ1-3, the V gene TRBV11-2; TRBD1 might be the D (5 bases). Germline V gives CDR1 SGHAT, CDR2 FQNNGV. The CDR3 runs 17 residues. V lost 8 bases, J lost 1 base, and 21 bases lay in between. The CDR3 nucleotides are TGTGCCAGCCGGAAAGGGGTAGTGGAGGGATCTGGAAACACCATATATTTT. Protein: CASRKGVVEGSGNTIYF.

This clone was counted once. Distinct nucleotide sequences in the sample also encode this CDR3. The V and J genes are TRBV6-5 and TRBJ1-1, with a possible D match to TRBD1 (5 bases). V was clipped by 5 bases and J by 5 bases, with 6 bases between them. The CDR3 covers 11 residues. Per germline, CDR1 MNHEY and CDR2 SVGAGI. CDR3 region: CASSRGTEAFF. The CDR3 coding sequence is TGTGCCAGCAGTAGGGGTACTGAAGCTTTCTTT.

The chain links TRBV5-1 to TRBJ2-3, with TRBD1 identical over 8 bases. The germline V gene encodes CDR1 SGHRS and CDR2 YFSETQ. J gave up 1 base and V 4 bases, and 5 bases lay outside the gene matches. The CDR3 loop spans 15 amino acids. The CDR3 reads CASSNWDRRTDTQYF. The CDR3, as DNA: TGCGCCAGCAGCAATTGGGACAGGCGCACAGATACGCAGTATTTT.

This rearrangement joins TRBV7-9 to TRBJ1-3, with D possibly matching TRBD1 (5 bases). V lost 4 bases and J lost 5, with 9 bases in between. This CDR3 is 13 amino acids long. Germline V gene data show CDR1 as SEHNR and CDR2 as FQNEAQ (reference sequence). The CDR3: CASSSPDRNTIYF. The CDR3 bases are TGTGCCAGCAGCTCACCGGACAGAAACACCATATATTTT.

The CDR3 DNA is TGTGCCAGCAGTGAATTTTCTGATGGAGCGGGAGGGCCTGAAGATACGCAGTATTTT. Its translation is CASSEFSDGAGGPEDTQYF. The chain couples TRBV6-1 to TRBJ2-3; TRBD2 matches 10 bases. Germline loops: CDR1 MNHNS, CDR2 SASEGT. This CDR3 has 19 amino acids. V was clipped by 2 bases and J by 5 bases; unmatched bases: 16.

The chain joins TRBV29-1 to TRBJ1-2, with 7 bases lining up with TRBD1. Germline CDR1 and CDR2: SQVTM and ANQGSEA. V dropped 5 bases and J dropped 6; count of bases not matched to a gene: 9. This CDR3 contains 13 residues. CDR3 sequence reads: CSVQPDRIDGYTF. Written as DNA, the CDR3 is TGCAGCGTTCAACCGGACAGGATCGATGGCTACACCTTC. Full variable domain (missing parts from reference TRBV29-1 and TRBJ1-2): SAVISQKPSRDICQRGTSLTIQCQVDSQVTMMFWYRQQPGQSLTLIATANQGSEATYESGFVIDKFPISRPNLTFSTLTVSNMSPEDSSIYLCSVQPDRIDGYTFGSGTRLTVV.

The chain links TRBV5-4 to TRBJ2-3, with D perhaps TRBD2 (5 bases). V shed 2 bases and J shed 6 bases, with 13 bases lying between them. The CDR3 loop spans 14 amino acids. Looked up from germline, CDR1 is SGHNT and CDR2 is YYREEE (reference sequence). CDR3 nucleotide sequence: TGTGCCAGCAGCTTTTTAAGCGGCGGGGATACGCAGTATTTT. It yields the protein CASSFLSGGDTQYF.

The CDR3 is CASSATSGESTDTQYF. The CDR3, as DNA: TGTGCCAGCAGCGCGACTAGCGGAGAGAGCACAGATACGCAGTATTTT. The chain combines TRBV9 with TRBJ2-3; TRBD2 aligns across 9 bases. J was trimmed by 0 bases and V by 3 bases; bases with no gene match: 5. CDR3 length: 16 residues. The germline V gene encodes CDR1 SGDLS and CDR2 YYNGEE.

The table lists this clone with a count of one. This chain connects TRBV27 to TRBJ2-7; possible D gene TRBD2, 5 bases. The CDR3 loop spans 16 amino acids. CDR1 and CDR2 (germline): MNHEY, SMNVEV (reference sequence). Trimming removed 6 bases from V and 2 bases from J, with 20 bases in between. The CDR3 sequence is CASSPFPPTGAYEQYF. CDR3 DNA sequence: TGTGCCAGCAGCCCGTTCCCCCCCACCGGGGCCTACGAGCAGTACTTC.

In DNA, the CDR3 is TGCGCCAGCAGCACAGCCCCGGGACTAGCTCAAGAGACCCAGTACTTC. Its translation is CASSTAPGLAQETQYF. The chain carries TRBV5-1 and TRBJ2-5; 9 bases are a match to TRBD2. The ends lost 4 bases at V and 2 bases at J; junction bases unmatched: 9. Per germline, CDR1 SGHRS and CDR2 YFSETQ. This CDR3 has 16 residues.

In DNA, the CDR3 is TGTGCCAGCAGTTCGCCGGGACAGAGCTCCTACAATGAGCAGTTCTTC. This encodes CASSSPGQSSYNEQFF. The chain couples TRBV28 to TRBJ2-1; 7 nucleotides match TRBD1. V shed 4 bases, J shed 0 bases, and the junction held 6 bases outside the gene matches. From germline, CDR1 is MDHEN and CDR2 SYDVKM. This CDR3 region has 16 residues.

This chain joins TRBV7-9 and TRBJ2-5, with a weak D call TRBD2 (6 bases). V was pared by 1 base and J by 0 bases, with 12 bases between. From germline, CDR1 is SEHNR and CDR2 FQNEAQ (reference sequence). The CDR3 contains 16 residues. The CDR3 DNA is TGTGCCAGCAGCTTAGGGGGCGGGAATTACCAAGAGACCCAGTACTTC. This gives the protein CASSLGGGNYQETQYF.

The V and J genes are TRBV11-2 and TRBJ2-7; 11 bases map to TRBD2. Germline V CDR1 and CDR2: SGHAT, FQNNGV. Trimming removed 6 bases from V and 4 bases from J; junction bases left unmatched: 8. This CDR3 contains 15 residues. In DNA, the CDR3 is TGTGCCAGCAGTTCCACTAGCGGGAGTACGTACGAGCAGTACTTC. This gives the protein CASSSTSGSTYEQYF.

The rearrangement uses TRBV11-3 and TRBJ1-3; a possible D gene is TRBD1 (5 bases). Per germline, CDR1 SGHNT and CDR2 YENEEA. The V and J ends lost 3 bases and 0 bases respectively, with 6 bases between them. CDR3 size: 14 residues. As DNA, the CDR3 is TGTGCCAGCAGCTTGGGGCACTCTGGAAACACCATATATTTT. It encodes CASSLGHSGNTIYF. The full variable domain, in which reference TRBV11-3 and TRBJ1-3 provide the parts outside the CDR3, is EAGVVQSPRYKIIEKKQPVAFWCNPISGHNTLYWYLQNLGQGPELLIRYENEEAVDDSQLPKDRFSAERLKGVDSTLKIQPAELGDSAVYLCASSLGHSGNTIYFGEGSWLTVV.

The chain joins TRBV30 to TRBJ1-2; 7 bases map to TRBD1. CDR1 and CDR2 from the germline V gene are GTSNPN and SVGIG (reference sequence). V shed 1 base, J shed 0 bases, and the junction held 5 bases outside the gene matches. The length of the CDR3 is 15 residues. The chain's CDR3 is CAWSGLGQPNYGYTF. The CDR3 coding sequence is TGTGCCTGGAGTGGGTTGGGACAGCCTAACTATGGCTACACCTTC.

The chain uses TRBV2 and TRBJ1-1; possibly TRBD1 for D (6 bases). The CDR3 contains 16 residues. Germline V gene sequence: CDR1 SNHLY, CDR2 FYNNEI. V shed 3 bases and J shed 1 base, with 15 bases lying between them. CDR3 DNA sequence: TGTGCCAGCAGTGATAAATTAGCAGGGGAGAACACTGAAGCTTTCTTT. Its translation: CASSDKLAGENTEAFF.

The sample holds many counts of this clone. The V call is TRBV5-1, the J call TRBJ1-3, with TRBD1 matching over 7 bases. Germline-derived CDR1 and CDR2 are SGHRS and YFSETQ. The V gene end was trimmed by 4 bases and the J gene end by 2 bases; junction bases not matched to a gene: 3. This CDR3 is built from 14 residues. The CDR3 nucleotides read TGCGCCAGCAGCCCGGGGACAGCTGGAAACACCATATATTTT. It is translated as CASSPGTAGNTIYF.

V usage is TRBV21-1 and J usage is TRBJ2-7; TRBD1 was called by the table and not checked on the DNA. TRBV21-1 represents a pseudogene. The CDR3 runs 17 residues. CDR3 in DNA: TGTGCCAGCAGCTCGACCTGTCGGGACAGGTGCTCCTACGAGCAGTACTTC. Its translation is CASSSTCRDRCSYEQYF.

The V and J genes are TRBV29-1 and TRBJ1-4; no clear D gene. The germline V gene has CDR1 SQVTM and CDR2 ANQGSEA. V was clipped by 4 bases and J by 8 bases, with 14 bases between them. The CDR3 contains 13 residues. CDR3 sequence reads: CSVVSSLGEKLFF. In nucleotides, the CDR3 is TGCAGCGTTGTGAGTAGTCTGGGCGAAAAACTGTTTTTT. Complete variable domain (other parts from reference TRBV29-1 and TRBJ1-4): SAVISQKPSRDICQRGTSLTIQCQVDSQVTMMFWYRQQPGQSLTLIATANQGSEATYESGFVIDKFPISRPNLTFSTLTVSNMSPEDSSIYLCSVVSSLGEKLFFGSGTQLSVL.

Only one count was recorded for this clone. The chain couples TRBV19 to TRBJ1-5, with D possibly being TRBD1 (5 bases). Trimming stripped 2 bases from V and 1 base from J, with 12 bases between. CDR3 length: 16 amino acids. Germline V gives CDR1 LNHDA, CDR2 SQIVND (reference sequence). CDR3 residues: CASSIRQGLSNQPQHF. The CDR3 DNA reads as TGTGCCAGTAGTATACGGCAGGGTTTGAGCAATCAGCCCCAGCATTTT.

The J gene is TRBJ1-3, the V gene TRBV4-1; TRBD1 matches at 9 bases. With V trimmed by 8 bases and J by 0 bases, 5 bases remained unmatched. CDR1 and CDR2 (germline): MGHRA, YSYEKL. The CDR3 sequence is 15 residues long. CDR3 region: CASGRQGDSGNTIYF. In DNA, the CDR3 is TGCGCCAGCGGAAGACAGGGGGACTCTGGAAACACCATATATTTT.

The J gene is TRBJ2-7, the V gene TRBV5-1, with no clear D. V lost 1 base, J lost 2 bases, and 13 bases lay in between. CDR3 length equals 15 residues. Germline CDR1 SGHRS, CDR2 YFSETQ. The CDR3, as DNA: TGCGCCAGCAGCTTGTACCCTGAAGACACCTACGAGCAGTACTTC. This sequence encodes CASSLYPEDTYEQYF.